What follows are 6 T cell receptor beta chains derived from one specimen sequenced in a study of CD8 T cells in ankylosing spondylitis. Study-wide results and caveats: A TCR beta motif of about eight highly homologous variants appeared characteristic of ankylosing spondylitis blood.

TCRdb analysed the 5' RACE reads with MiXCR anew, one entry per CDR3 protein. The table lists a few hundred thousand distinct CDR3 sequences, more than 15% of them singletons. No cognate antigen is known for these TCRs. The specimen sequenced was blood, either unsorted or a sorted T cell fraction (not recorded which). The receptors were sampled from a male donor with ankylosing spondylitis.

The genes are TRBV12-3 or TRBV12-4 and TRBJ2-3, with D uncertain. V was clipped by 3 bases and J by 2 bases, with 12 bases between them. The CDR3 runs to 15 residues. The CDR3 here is CASSFVERSTDTQYF. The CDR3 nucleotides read TGTGCCAGCAGTTTTGTGGAGAGATCCACAGATACGCAGTATTTT.

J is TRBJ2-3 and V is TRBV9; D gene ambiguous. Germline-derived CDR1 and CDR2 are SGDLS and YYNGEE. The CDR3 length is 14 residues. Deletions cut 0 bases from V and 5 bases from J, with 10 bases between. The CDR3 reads CASSVGTTLDTQYF. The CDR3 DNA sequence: TGTGCCAGCAGCGTAGGGACCACACTAGATACGCAGTATTTT.

CDR3 sequence reads: CARCSSFSGGFSYNEQFF. Written as DNA, the CDR3 is TGTGCCCGCTGTTCATCCTTCTCAGGGGGCTTCTCCTACAATGAGCAGTTCTTC. The chain employs TRBV12-3 or TRBV12-4 and TRBJ2-1; the match to TRBD1 covers 8 bases. The CDR3 consists of 18 residues. V shed 11 bases and J 0 bases; nucleotides not matched to a gene: 18.

CDR3 in amino acids: CSARDDKSSGGYTF. The CDR3, as DNA: TGCAGTGCTAGAGATGACAAATCATCGGGTGGCTACACCTTC. V is TRBV20-1 and J is TRBJ1-2; D ambiguous. The CDR3 totals 14 residues. V lost 0 bases and J 7 bases, leaving 15 bases between the germline ends. Germline CDR1 is DFQATT and CDR2 is SNEGSKA (reference sequence).

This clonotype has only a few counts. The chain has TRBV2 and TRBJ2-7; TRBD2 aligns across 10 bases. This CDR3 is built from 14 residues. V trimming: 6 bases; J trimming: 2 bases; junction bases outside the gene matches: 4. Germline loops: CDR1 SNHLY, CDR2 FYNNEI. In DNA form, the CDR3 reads TGTGCCAGCAGCGGACTAGCGGAGCCCTACGAGCAGTACTTC. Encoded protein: CASSGLAEPYEQYF.

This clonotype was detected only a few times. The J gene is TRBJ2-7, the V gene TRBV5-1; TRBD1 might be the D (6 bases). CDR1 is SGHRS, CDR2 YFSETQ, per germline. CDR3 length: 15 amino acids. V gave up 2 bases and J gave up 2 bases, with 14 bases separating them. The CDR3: CASSFATGPTYEQYF. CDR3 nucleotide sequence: TGCGCCAGCAGCTTCGCGACAGGACCTACCTACGAGCAGTACTTC.